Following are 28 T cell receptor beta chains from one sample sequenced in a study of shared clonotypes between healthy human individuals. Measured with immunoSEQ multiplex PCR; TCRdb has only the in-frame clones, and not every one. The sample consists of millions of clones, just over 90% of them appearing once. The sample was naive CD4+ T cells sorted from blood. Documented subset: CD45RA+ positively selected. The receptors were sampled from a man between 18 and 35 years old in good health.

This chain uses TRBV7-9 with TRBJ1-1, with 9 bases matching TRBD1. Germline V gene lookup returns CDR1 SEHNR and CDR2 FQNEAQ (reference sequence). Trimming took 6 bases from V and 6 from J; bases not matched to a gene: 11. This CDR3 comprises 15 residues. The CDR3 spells CASRTMTGGSPEAFF. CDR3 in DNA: TGTGCCAGCAGAACAATGACAGGGGGGAGCCCTGAAGCTTTCTTT.

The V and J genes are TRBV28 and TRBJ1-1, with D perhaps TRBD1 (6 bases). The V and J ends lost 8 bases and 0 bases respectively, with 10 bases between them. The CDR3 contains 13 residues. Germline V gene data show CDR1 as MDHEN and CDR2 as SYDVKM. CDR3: CASQDSLNTEAFF. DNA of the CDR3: TGTGCCAGCCAGGACAGCCTGAACACTGAAGCTTTCTTT. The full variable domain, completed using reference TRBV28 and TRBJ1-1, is DVKVTQSSRYLVKRTGEKVFLECVQDMDHENMFWYRQDPGLGLRLIYFSYDVKMKEKGDIPEGYSVSREKKERFSLILESASTNQTSMYLCASQDSLNTEAFFGQGTRLTVV.

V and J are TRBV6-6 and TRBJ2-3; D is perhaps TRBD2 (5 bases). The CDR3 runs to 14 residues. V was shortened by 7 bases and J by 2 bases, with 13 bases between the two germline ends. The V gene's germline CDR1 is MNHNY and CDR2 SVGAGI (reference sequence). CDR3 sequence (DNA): TGTGCCAGCACCATAACGGGAAACACAGATACGCAGTATTTT. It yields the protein CASTITGNTDTQYF.

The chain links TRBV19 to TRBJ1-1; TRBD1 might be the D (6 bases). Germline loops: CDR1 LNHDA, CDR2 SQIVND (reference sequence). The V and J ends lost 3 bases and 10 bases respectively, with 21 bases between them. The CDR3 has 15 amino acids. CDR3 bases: TGTGCCAGTAGTATCAACAGGGATTGGCCCCCTGGAGCTTTCTTT. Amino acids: CASSINRDWPPGAFF. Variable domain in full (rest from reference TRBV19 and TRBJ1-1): DGGITQSPKYLFRKEGQNVTLSCEQNLNHDAMYWYRQDPGQGLRLIYYSQIVNDFQKGDIAEGYSVSREKKESFPLTVTSAQKNPTAFYLCASSINRDWPPGAFFGQGTRLTVV.

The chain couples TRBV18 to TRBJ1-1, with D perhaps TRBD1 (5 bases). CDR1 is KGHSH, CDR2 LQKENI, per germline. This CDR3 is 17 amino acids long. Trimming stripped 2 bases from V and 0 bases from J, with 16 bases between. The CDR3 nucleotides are TGTGCCAGCTCACCAAGTATGCGGGGCGGAATGAACACTGAAGCTTTCTTT. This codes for CASSPSMRGGMNTEAFF.

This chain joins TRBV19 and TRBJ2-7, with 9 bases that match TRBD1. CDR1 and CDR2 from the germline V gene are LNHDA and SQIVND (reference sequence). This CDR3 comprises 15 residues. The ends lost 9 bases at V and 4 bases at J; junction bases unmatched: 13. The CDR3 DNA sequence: TGTGCCAGCAAGACGGGACAGGGAATGGGGTACGAGCAGTACTTC. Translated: CASKTGQGMGYEQYF.

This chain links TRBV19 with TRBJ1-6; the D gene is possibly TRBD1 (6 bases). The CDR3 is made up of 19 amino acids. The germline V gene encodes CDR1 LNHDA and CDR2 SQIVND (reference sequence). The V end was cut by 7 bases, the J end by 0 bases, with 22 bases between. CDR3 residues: CASTRAGTRASSYNSPLHF. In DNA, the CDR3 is TGTGCCAGTACCCGAGCCGGGACAAGGGCAAGCTCCTATAATTCACCCCTCCACTTT.

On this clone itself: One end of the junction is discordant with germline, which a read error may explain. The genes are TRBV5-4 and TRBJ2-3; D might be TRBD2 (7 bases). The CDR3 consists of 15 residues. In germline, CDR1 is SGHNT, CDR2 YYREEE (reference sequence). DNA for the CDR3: TGTGCCAGCACCTTGGGGGCGGGAGCGTCCGATACGCAGTATTTT. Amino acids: CASTLGAGASDTQYF.

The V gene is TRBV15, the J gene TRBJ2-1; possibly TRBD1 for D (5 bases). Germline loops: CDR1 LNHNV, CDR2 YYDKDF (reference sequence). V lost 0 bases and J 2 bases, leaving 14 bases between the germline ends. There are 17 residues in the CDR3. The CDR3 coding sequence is TGTGCCACCAGCAGAGATCAGGGAAGGGATCCCTACAATGAGCAGTTCTTC. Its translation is CATSRDQGRDPYNEQFF.

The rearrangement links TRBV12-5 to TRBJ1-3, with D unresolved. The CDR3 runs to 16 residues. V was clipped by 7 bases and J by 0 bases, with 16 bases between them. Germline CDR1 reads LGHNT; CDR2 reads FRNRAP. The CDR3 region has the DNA TGTGCTAGTGCCCTCTCCCCCGGGGTCTCTGGAAACACCATATATTTT. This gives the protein CASALSPGVSGNTIYF.

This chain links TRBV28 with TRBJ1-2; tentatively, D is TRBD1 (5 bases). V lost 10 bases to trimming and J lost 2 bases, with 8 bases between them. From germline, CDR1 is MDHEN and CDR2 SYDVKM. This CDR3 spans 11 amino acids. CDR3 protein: CATGTNYGYTF. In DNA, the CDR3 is TGTGCCACGGGGACGAACTATGGCTACACCTTC.

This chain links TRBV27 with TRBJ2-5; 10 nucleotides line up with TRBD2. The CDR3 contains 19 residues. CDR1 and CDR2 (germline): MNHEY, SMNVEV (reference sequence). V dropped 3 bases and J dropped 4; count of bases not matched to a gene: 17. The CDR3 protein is CASSFIGTGSGRAGETQYF. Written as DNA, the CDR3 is TGTGCCAGCAGTTTCATTGGGACCGGGAGCGGGAGGGCGGGAGAGACCCAGTACTTC.

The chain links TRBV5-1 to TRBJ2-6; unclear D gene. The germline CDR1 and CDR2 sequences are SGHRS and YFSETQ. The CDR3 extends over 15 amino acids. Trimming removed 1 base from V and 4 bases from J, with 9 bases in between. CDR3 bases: TGCGCCAGCAGCTTGACTGTGCCCGGGGCCAACGTCCTGACTTTC. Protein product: CASSLTVPGANVLTF.

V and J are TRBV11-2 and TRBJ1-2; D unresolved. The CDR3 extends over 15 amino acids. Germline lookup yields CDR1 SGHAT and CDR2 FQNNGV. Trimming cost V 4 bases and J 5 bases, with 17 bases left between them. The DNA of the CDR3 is TGTGCCAGCAGCTCAGACCAGAGAGTATTGTATGGCTACACCTTC. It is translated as CASSSDQRVLYGYTF.

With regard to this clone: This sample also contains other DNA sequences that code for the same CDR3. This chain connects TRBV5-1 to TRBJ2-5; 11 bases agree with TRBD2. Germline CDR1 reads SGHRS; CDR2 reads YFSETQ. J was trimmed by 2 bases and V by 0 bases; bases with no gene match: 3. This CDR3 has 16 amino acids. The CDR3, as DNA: TGCGCCAGCAGCTTGGGGGGACTAGCGGTACAAGAGACCCAGTACTTC. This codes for CASSLGGLAVQETQYF.

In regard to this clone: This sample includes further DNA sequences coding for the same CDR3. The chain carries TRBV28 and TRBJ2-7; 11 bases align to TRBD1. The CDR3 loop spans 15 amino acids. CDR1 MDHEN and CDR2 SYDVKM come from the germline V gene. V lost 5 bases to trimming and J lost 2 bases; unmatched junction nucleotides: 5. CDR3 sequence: CASSRPGQGAYEQYF. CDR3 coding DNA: TGTGCCAGCAGTAGACCGGGACAGGGGGCCTACGAGCAGTACTTC.

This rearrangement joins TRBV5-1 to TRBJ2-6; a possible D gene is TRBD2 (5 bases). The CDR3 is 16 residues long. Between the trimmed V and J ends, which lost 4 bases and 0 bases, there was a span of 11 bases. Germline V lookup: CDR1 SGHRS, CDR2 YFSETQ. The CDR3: CASSRGVSSGANVLTF. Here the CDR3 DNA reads TGCGCCAGCAGCCGGGGAGTGAGCTCTGGGGCCAACGTCCTGACTTTC.

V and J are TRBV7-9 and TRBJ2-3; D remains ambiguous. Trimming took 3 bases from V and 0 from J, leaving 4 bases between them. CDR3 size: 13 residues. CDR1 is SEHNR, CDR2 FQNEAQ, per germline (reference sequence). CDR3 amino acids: CASSFPSTDTQYF. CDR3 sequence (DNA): TGTGCCAGCAGCTTCCCTAGCACAGATACGCAGTATTTT. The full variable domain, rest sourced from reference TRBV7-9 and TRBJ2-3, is DTGVSQNPRHKITKRGQNVTFRCDPISEHNRLYWYRQTLGQGPEFLTYFQNEAQLEKSRLLSDRFSAERPKGSFSTLEIQRTEQGDSAMYLCASSFPSTDTQYFGPGTRLTVL.

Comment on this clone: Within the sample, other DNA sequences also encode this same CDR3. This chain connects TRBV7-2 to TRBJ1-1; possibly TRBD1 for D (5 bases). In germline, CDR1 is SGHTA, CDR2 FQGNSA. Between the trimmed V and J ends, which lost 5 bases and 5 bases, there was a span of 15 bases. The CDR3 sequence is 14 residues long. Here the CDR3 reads CASSPRGGGTEAFF. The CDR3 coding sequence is TGTGCCAGCAGCCCCCGGGGGGGAGGAACTGAAGCTTTCTTT.

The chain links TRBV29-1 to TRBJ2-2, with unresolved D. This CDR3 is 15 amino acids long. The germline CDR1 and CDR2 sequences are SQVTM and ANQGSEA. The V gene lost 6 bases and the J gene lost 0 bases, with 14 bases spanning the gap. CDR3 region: CSVPFGSSNTGELFF. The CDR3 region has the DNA TGCAGCGTCCCCTTCGGTAGCTCGAACACCGGGGAGCTGTTTTTT.

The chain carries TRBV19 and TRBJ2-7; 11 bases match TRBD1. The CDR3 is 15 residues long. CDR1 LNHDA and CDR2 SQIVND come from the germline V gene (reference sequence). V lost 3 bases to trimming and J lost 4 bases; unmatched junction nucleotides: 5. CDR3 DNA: TGTGCCAGTAGTATGAGGGACAGGGGGATTTACGAGCAGTACTTC. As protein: CASSMRDRGIYEQYF.

CDR3 sequence (DNA): TGTGCCAGCAGCGGAGCGGGGGGGCCCGGCGGGGAGCTGTTTTTT. Protein sequence: CASSGAGGPGGELFF. The chain joins TRBV5-4 to TRBJ2-2; TRBD2 aligns across 10 bases. This CDR3 is 15 amino acids long. After removal of 4 bases from V and 7 bases from J, the junction contained 7 bases not matched to a gene. Germline assignment: CDR1 SGHNT and CDR2 YYREEE (reference sequence). Variable domain in full (rest from reference TRBV5-4 and TRBJ2-2): ETGVTQSPTHLIKTRGQQVTLRCSSQSGHNTVSWYQQALGQGPQFIFQYYREEENGRGNFPPRFSGLQFPNYSSELNVNALELDDSALYLCASSGAGGPGGELFFGEGSRLTVL.

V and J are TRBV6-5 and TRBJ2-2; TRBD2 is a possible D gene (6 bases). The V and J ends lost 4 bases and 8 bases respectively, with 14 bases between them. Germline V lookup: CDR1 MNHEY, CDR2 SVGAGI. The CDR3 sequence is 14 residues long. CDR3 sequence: CASSSGLSTGELFF. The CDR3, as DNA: TGTGCCAGCAGTTCGGGACTCTCGACTGGGGAGCTGTTTTTT.

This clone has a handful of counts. Written as DNA, the CDR3 is TGCGCCAGCAGCTTGGACAGGGAGTGGTCACCCCTCCACTTT. Translating gives CASSLDREWSPLHF. The chain joins TRBV5-1 to TRBJ1-6; maybe TRBD1 (6 bases). Looked up from germline, CDR1 is SGHRS and CDR2 is YFSETQ. Trimming shortened V by 0 bases and J by 10 bases, and 11 bases separated the two germline ends. This CDR3 spans 14 amino acids.

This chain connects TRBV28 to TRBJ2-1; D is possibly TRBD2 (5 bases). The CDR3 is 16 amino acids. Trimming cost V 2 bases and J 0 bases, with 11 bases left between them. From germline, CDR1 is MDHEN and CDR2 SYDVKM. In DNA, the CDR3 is TGTGCCAGCAGTTTAGGGCTCAGCGGCTCCTACAATGAGCAGTTCTTC. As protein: CASSLGLSGSYNEQFF.

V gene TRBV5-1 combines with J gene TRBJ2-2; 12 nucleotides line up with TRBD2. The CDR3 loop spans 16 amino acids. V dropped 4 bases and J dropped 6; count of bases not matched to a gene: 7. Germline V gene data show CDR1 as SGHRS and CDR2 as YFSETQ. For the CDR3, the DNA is TGCGCCAGCAGCATGACTAGCGGGAGCTTCGCCGGGGAGCTGTTTTTT. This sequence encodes CASSMTSGSFAGELFF.

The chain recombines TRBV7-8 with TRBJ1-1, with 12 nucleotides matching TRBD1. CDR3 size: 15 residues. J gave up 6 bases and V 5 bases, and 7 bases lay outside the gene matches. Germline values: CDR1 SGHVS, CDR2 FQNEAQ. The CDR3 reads CASSPGTGGGSEAFF. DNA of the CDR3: TGTGCCAGCAGCCCGGGGACAGGGGGCGGTTCTGAAGCTTTCTTT. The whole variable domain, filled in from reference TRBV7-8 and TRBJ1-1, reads GAGVSQSPRYKVAKRGQDVALRCDPISGHVSLFWYQQALGQGPEFLTYFQNEAQLDKSGLPSDRFFAERPEGSVSTLKIQRTQQEDSAVYLCASSPGTGGGSEAFFGQGTRLTVV.

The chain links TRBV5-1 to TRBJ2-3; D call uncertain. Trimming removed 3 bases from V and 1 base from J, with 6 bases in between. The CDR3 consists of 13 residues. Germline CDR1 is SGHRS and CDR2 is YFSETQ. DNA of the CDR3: TGCGCCAGCAGCTGGGCTGGCACAGATACGCAGTATTTT. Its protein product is CASSWAGTDTQYF.